The present entry profiles one T cell receptor beta chain with its context. The sample is drawn from a study of blood T cell repertoires in COVID-19. Study-level background: Samples representing acute and convalescent COVID-19 were sourced from the United States, Italy and Spain.

Enrollment of patients from Seattle took place during active infection, with longitudinal follow-up. Germline lookup yields CDR1 SGHAT and CDR2 FQNNGV. The CDR3 is 15 residues long. The ends lost 3 bases at V and 2 bases at J; junction bases unmatched: 4. Sequencing used immunoSEQ multiplex PCR; TCRdb keeps in-frame clones, though not all of them. This sample has roughly 99,000 clones; roughly 88% occur once, and the top ten carry roughly 2.1%. This clonotype was sampled from a man aged 45-60 years with COVID-19, enrolled during active disease. The sequencing sample was made of peripheral blood. The V gene is TRBV11-2, the J gene TRBJ2-5, with 9 bases aligning to TRBD2. The CDR3 protein is CASSLSGGPQETQYF. The DNA for the CDR3 is TGTGCCAGCAGCTTGAGCGGGGGGCCTCAAGAGACCCAGTACTTC.